This T cell receptor beta chain is from a study of long-term antiretroviral therapy in people with HIV. Study-level findings and limits: Repertoires with HIV possessed tighter CDR3 length spans than those of controls.

Running of the v3.0 immunoSEQ assay took place at survey level. The method was immunoSEQ multiplex PCR; TCRdb's version includes in-frame clones alone and lacks a portion of them. The profile shows tens of thousands of clones, approximately 81% of them singletons. Trimming took off 4 bases at V and 8 bases at J, with 20 bases between the two ends. Germline-derived CDR1 and CDR2 are MNHNY and SVGAGI (reference sequence). The CDR3 has 15 residues. The United States was where all participants with HIV were treated. On this clone itself: The antigen remains undetermined.

The gene calls are TRBV6-6 and TRBJ1-2; D call uncertain. Sequences were derived from unsorted PBMCs, sampled about 5 years after starting antiretroviral therapy. This clonotype was obtained from a man in his forties with HIV. CDR3 region: CASSWRPGESGGYTF. CDR3 nucleotide sequence: TGTGCCAGCAGTTGGCGACCCGGAGAGTCGGGGGGCTACACCTTC.